This TCR beta chain originates from a study of CD8+CD57+ T cells in acquired aplastic anemia. Study-level information: Isolated CD4+ and CD8+ cells, once sorted, yielded DNA averaging 3.2 ug.

Genomic DNA was employed as the template in profiling TCR beta VDJ and CDR3. One entry per CDR3 protein results from TCRdb running MiXCR on the reads. The sample lists 300,000 or so distinct CDR3 sequences, around 60% occurring once. Notes on the study in general: Over 25 CD8+ CDR3 sequences occurred in both the patients and the controls.

Notes on this clonotype: Its antigen remains unidentified.

Germline lookup yields CDR1 SGHRS and CDR2 YFSETQ. The ends lost 4 bases at V and 4 bases at J; junction bases unmatched: 3. This CDR3 spans 14 amino acids. Sequenced sample: sorted CD4+, CD8+, or CD8+CD57+ T cells (not recorded which) from PBMCs. The receptor was derived from a human donor with severe aplastic anemia or a healthy control (not recorded which). The rearrangement uses TRBV5-1 and TRBJ2-3; 10 bases fit TRBD2. CDR3 DNA: TGCGCCAGCAGCCCTGGGACTAGCGCAGATACGCAGTATTTT. Translation gives CASSPGTSADTQYF.